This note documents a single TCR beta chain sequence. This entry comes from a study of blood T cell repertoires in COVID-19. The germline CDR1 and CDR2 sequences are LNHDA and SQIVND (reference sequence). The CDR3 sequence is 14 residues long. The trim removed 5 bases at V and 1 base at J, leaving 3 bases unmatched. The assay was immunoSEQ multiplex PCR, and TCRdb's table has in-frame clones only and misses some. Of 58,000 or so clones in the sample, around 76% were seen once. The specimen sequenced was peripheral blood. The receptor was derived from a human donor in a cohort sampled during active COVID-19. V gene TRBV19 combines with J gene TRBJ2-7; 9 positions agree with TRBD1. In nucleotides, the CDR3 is TGTGCCAGTAGTGCCGGGACAGGGTCCTACGAGCAGTACTTC. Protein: CASSAGTGSYEQYF.